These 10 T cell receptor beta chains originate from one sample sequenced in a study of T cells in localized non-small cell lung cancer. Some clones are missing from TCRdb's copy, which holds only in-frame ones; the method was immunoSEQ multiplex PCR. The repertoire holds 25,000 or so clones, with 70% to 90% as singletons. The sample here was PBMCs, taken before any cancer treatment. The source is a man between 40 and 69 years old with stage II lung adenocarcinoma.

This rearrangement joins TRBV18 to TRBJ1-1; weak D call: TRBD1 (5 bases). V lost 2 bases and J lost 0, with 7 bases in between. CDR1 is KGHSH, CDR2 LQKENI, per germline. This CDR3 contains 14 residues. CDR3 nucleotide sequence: TGTGCCAGCTCACCAGGGACGGTGAACACTGAAGCTTTCTTT. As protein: CASSPGTVNTEAFF.

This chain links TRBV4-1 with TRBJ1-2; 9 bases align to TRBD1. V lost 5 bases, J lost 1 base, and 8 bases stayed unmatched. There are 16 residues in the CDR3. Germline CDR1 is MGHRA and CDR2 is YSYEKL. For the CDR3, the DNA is TGCGCCAGCAGCTACTCCCCGACAGGGGGTAACTATGGCTACACCTTC. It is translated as CASSYSPTGGNYGYTF.

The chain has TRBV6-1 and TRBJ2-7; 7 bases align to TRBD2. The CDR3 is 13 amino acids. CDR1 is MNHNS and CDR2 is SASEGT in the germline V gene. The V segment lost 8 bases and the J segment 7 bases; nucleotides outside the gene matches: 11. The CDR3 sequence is CASGGSGLGEQYF. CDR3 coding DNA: TGTGCCAGCGGGGGTAGCGGGTTGGGGGAGCAGTACTTC.

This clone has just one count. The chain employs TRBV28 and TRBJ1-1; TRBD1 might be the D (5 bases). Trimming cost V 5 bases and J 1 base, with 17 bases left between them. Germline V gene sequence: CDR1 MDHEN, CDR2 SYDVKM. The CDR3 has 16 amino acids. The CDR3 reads CASSGAFGHGNTEAFF. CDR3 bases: TGTGCCAGCAGTGGGGCTTTCGGACACGGGAACACTGAAGCTTTCTTT.

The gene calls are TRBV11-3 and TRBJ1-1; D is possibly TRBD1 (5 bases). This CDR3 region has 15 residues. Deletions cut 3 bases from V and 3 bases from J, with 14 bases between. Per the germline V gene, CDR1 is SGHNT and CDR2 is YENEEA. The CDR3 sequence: CASSFSREVDTEAFF. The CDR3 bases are TGTGCCAGCAGCTTTAGCAGGGAAGTGGACACTGAAGCTTTCTTT.

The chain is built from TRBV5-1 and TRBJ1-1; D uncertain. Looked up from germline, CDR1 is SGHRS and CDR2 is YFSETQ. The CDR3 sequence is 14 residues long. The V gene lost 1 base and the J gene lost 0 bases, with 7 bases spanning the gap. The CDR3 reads CASSLWDMNTEAFF. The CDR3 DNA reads TGCGCCAGCAGCTTGTGGGATATGAACACTGAAGCTTTCTTT.

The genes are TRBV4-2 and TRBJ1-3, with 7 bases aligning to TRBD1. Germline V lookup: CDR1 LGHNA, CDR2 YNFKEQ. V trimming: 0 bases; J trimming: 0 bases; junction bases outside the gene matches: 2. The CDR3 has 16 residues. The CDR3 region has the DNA TGTGCCAGCAGCCAAGAAGGGACAGCCTCTGGAAACACCATATATTTT. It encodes CASSQEGTASGNTIYF.

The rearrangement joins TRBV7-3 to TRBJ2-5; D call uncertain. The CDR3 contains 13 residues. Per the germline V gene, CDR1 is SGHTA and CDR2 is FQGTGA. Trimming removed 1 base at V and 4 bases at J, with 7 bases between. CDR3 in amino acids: CASSLNYRETQYF. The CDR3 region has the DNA TGTGCCAGCAGCTTAAACTACCGAGAGACCCAGTACTTC.

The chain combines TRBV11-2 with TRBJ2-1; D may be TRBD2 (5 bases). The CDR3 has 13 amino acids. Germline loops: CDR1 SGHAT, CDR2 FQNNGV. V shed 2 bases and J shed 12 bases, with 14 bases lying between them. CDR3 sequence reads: CASSLNVRDVQFF. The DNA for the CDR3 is TGTGCCAGCAGCTTAAACGTCCGGGATGTGCAGTTCTTC.

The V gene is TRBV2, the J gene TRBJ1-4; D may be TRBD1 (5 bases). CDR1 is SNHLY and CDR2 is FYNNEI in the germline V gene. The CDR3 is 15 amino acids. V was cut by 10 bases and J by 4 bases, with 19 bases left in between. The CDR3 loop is CATQGLGVINEKLFF. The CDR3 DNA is TGTGCCACCCAGGGTCTCGGAGTTATTAATGAAAAACTGTTTTTT. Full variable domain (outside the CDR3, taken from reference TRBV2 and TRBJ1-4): EPEVTQTPSHQVTQMGQEVILRCVPISNHLYFYWYRQILGQKVEFLVSFYNNEISEKSEIFDDQFSVERPDGSNFTLKIRSTKLEDSAMYFCATQGLGVINEKLFFGSGTQLSVL.